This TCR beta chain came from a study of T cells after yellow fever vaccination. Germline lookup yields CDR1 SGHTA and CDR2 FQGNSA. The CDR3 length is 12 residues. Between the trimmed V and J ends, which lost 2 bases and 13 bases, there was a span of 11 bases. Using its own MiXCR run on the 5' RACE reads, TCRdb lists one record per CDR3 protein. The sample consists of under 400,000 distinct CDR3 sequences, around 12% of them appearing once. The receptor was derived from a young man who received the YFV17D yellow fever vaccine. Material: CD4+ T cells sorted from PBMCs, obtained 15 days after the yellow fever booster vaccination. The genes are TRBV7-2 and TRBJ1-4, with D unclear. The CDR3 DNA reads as TGTGCCAGCAGCTTAAGCCGGGAACGACTGTTTTTT. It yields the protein CASSLSRERLFF. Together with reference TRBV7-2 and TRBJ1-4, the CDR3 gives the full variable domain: GAGVSQSPSNKVTEKGKDVELRCDPISGHTALYWYRQSLGQGLEFLIYFQGNSAPDKSGLPSDRFSAERTGGSVSTLTIQRTQQEDSAVYLCASSLSRERLFFGSGTQLSVL.